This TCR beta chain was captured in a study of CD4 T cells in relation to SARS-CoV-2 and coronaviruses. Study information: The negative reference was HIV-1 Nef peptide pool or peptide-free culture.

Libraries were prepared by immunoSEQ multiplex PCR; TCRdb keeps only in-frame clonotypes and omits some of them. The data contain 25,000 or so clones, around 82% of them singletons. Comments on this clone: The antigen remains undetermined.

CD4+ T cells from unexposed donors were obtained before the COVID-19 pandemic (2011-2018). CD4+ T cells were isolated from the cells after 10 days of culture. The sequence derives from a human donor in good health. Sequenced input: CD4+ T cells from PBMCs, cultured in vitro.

CDR3 coding DNA: TGTGCCAGCAGCTTAGACGAGACCCAGTACTTC. Translating it yields CASSLDETQYF. V gene TRBV11-2 combines with J gene TRBJ2-5; D not certain. The CDR3 is 11 amino acids. V was pared by 0 bases and J by 5 bases, with 1 base between. Germline lookup yields CDR1 SGHAT and CDR2 FQNNGV.